The 4 T cell receptor beta chains below all came from one sample that was sequenced in a study of T-cell reconstitution after alpha-beta-depleted transplantation in children. Unique molecular identifiers tagged the TCRbeta library. In TCRdb, the PCR reads were re-called with MiXCR into one record per CDR3 protein. The table has 200,000 to 250,000 distinct CDR3 sequences, around 9.2% seen once. Specimen: PBMCs, mostly from graft donor cells, collected 360 days after TCRalphabeta/CD19-depleted stem cell transplant. All receptors come from a male patient aged 2-15 years who had a stem cell transplant for acute myeloid leukemia, so the T cells may come from the graft donor.

This clonotype was recorded at least ten times. This sequence joins TRBV29-1 and TRBJ2-2; D possibly matches TRBD1 or TRBD2 (5 bases each). CDR3 length: 15 residues. Trimming took off 7 bases at V and 0 bases at J, with 15 bases between the two ends. Per the germline V gene, CDR1 is SQVTM and CDR2 is ANQGSEA. CDR3 loop: CSATGTNTNTGELFF. The CDR3 DNA reads as TGCAGCGCCACCGGGACGAATACGAACACCGGGGAGCTGTTTTTT.

The table lists this clonotype with many counts. The V and J genes are TRBV11-2 and TRBJ1-2, with a possible D match to TRBD1 (6 bases). The CDR3 covers 18 residues. Trimming pared 3 bases from V and 4 bases from J, leaving 24 bases between. From germline, CDR1 is SGHAT and CDR2 FQNNGV. CDR3 nucleotide sequence: TGTGCCAGCAGCTTGGAAAAATTTGACAGGCCCTCCCTCTATGGCTACACCTTC. Protein: CASSLEKFDRPSLYGYTF.

This clonotype has a count of ten or more. The V and J genes are TRBV20-1 and TRBJ2-3, with 7 bases that match TRBD2. Germline-derived CDR1 and CDR2 are DFQATT and SNEGSKA (reference sequence). The CDR3 is 14 amino acids. The trim removed 1 base at V and 2 bases at J, leaving 3 bases unmatched. Here the CDR3 DNA reads TGCAGTGCTAGAGGACTAGCTGTCACAGATACGCAGTATTTT. It codes for CSARGLAVTDTQYF.

The V gene is TRBV5-1, the J gene TRBJ2-1, with 8 nucleotides matching TRBD2. This CDR3 has 16 residues. The V gene's germline CDR1 is SGHRS and CDR2 YFSETQ. Unmatched junction bases numbered 9, after V lost 3 bases and J lost 4 bases. The CDR3 spells CASSSRVAGRYNEQFF. CDR3 DNA: TGCGCCAGCAGCTCCCGGGTAGCGGGGCGATACAATGAGCAGTTCTTC.